These 21 T cell receptor beta chains came from one sample sequenced in a study of Ad26.COV2.S vaccination and SARS-CoV-2 variants. Treatment noted: roughly 19 received Ad26.COV2.S at low or high dose, single or two shots; about 5 received placebo; per-sample allocation not given. It was on day 63 after the first vaccine or placebo injection that samples were taken. Data came from immunoSEQ multiplex PCR; TCRdb stores just in-frame clones and leaves some out. Of about 320,000 clones in the sample, around 83% are singletons; the top ten hold roughly 1.9%. The specimen was peripheral blood, collected in a trial of Ad26.COV2.S vaccine versus placebo. These receptors were collected from a person aged 18-65 years who received the Ad26.COV2.S COVID-19 vaccine or a placebo.

This clone appeared once. V and J are TRBV6-2 or TRBV6-3 and TRBJ2-7; a weak D match, TRBD2 (6 bases). Trimming cost V 2 bases and J 3 bases, with 14 bases left between them. Per the germline V gene, CDR1 is MNHEY and CDR2 is SVGEGT. The CDR3 length is 15 residues. The CDR3 protein is CASSYAVAENYEQYF. The CDR3 coding sequence is TGTGCCAGCAGTTACGCTGTAGCGGAAAACTACGAGCAGTACTTC.

This clone appeared once. V gene TRBV7-9 combines with J gene TRBJ2-1; 8 bases match TRBD2. This CDR3 is built from 17 residues. V lost 5 bases and J lost 12; bases outside the gene matches: 21. CDR1 and CDR2 (germline): SEHNR, FQNEAQ (reference sequence). The DNA for the CDR3 is TGTGCCAGCAGCGAAAAGGTCATTAGCGGGACCGCCGGGAGGCAGTTCTTC. Protein sequence: CASSEKVISGTAGRQFF.

The chain's CDR3 is CASSPLPGGGETQYF. The DNA of the CDR3 is TGTGCCAGCAGCCCGCTTCCGGGGGGCGGGGAGACCCAGTACTTC. This chain uses TRBV5-4 with TRBJ2-5; tentative D call: TRBD2 (7 bases). Germline lookup yields CDR1 SGHNT and CDR2 YYREEE (reference sequence). The V and J ends lost 4 bases and 5 bases respectively, with 18 bases between them. This CDR3 contains 15 residues.

This chain joins TRBV12-3 or TRBV12-4 and TRBJ1-1; D is uncertain. Trimming removed 6 bases from V and 1 base from J, with 9 bases in between. The CDR3 runs to 13 residues. In DNA form, the CDR3 reads TGTGCCAGCAGCCGGGCCTCGAACACTGAAGCTTTCTTT. Amino acid sequence: CASSRASNTEAFF.

The V gene is TRBV7-9, the J gene TRBJ1-6; D gene uncertain. V lost 1 base to trimming and J lost 9 bases, with 4 bases between them. Germline V gene data show CDR1 as SEHNR and CDR2 as FQNEAQ (reference sequence). The CDR3 extends over 12 amino acids. The CDR3 region has the DNA TGTGCCAGCAGCTTAGTGGGTTCACCCCTCCACTTT. Protein sequence: CASSLVGSPLHF.

V and J are TRBV18 and TRBJ1-2, with no clear D. From germline, CDR1 is KGHSH and CDR2 LQKENI. The CDR3 is 12 amino acids. V was clipped by 4 bases and J by 4 bases, with 7 bases between them. DNA for the CDR3: TGTGCCAGCTCACTGCAACCCTATGGCTACACCTTC. This codes for CASSLQPYGYTF.

Concerning this clone: An end of the junction does not agree with germline; a read error may underlie this. The chain carries TRBV5-8 and TRBJ1-3; D call uncertain. Germline V gene sequence: CDR1 SGHTS, CDR2 YDEGEE. The CDR3 is made up of 15 amino acids. CDR3 amino acids: CASSFDSLAGNTIYF. The CDR3 DNA reads as TGTGCCAGCAGCTTCGACTCCCTAGCTGGAAATACCATATATTTT. Together with reference TRBV5-8 and TRBJ1-3, the CDR3 gives the full variable domain: EAGVTQSPTHLIKTRGQQATLRCSPISGHTSVYWYQQALGLGLQFLLWYDEGEERNRGNFPPRFSGRQFPNYSSELNVNALELEDSALYLCASSFDSLAGNTIYFGEGSWLTVV.

The chain couples TRBV6-6 to TRBJ2-1; D is possibly TRBD1 (6 bases). Trimming stripped 4 bases from V and 0 bases from J, with 10 bases between. Germline V lookup: CDR1 MNHNY, CDR2 SVGAGI (reference sequence). The CDR3 has 15 residues. Here the CDR3 reads CASSFADSSYNEQFF. The CDR3 DNA follows: TGTGCCAGCAGTTTTGCGGACAGCTCCTACAATGAGCAGTTCTTC.

The chain combines TRBV7-5 with TRBJ2-4. TRBV7-5 is labeled a pseudogene. The CDR3 contains 16 residues. CDR3 DNA: TGTGTCAGAAGCCCCCTACATCGCCTAGCCAAAAACATTCAGTACTTC. Its protein is CVRSPLHRLAKNIQYF.

V gene TRBV30 combines with J gene TRBJ1-1; D uncertain. The CDR3 is 13 residues long. The V end lost 4 bases, the J end lost 1 base, and 10 bases lay between the germline ends. Germline V CDR1 and CDR2: GTSNPN, SVGIG (reference sequence). Written as DNA, the CDR3 is TGTGCCTGGACCTTCCACAGGAACACTGAAGCTTTCTTT. Protein: CAWTFHRNTEAFF.

The chain carries TRBV18 and TRBJ2-1; 11 bases align to TRBD2. Per germline, CDR1 KGHSH and CDR2 LQKENI. The CDR3 sequence is 16 residues long. V lost 4 bases and J lost 4; bases outside the gene matches: 6. The CDR3 DNA is TGTGCCAGCTCACGTTATAGCGGGGGGGTTTACAATGAGCAGTTCTTC. It yields the protein CASSRYSGGVYNEQFF.

V gene TRBV5-4 combines with J gene TRBJ1-1; 7 bases fit TRBD1. The CDR3 consists of 14 residues. V trimming: 3 bases; J trimming: 7 bases; junction bases outside the gene matches: 9. Germline V gene data show CDR1 as SGHNT and CDR2 as YYREEE (reference sequence). DNA for the CDR3: TGTGCCAGCAGCTCAATGGGACAGCCGTTTGAAGCTTTCTTT. Translating it yields CASSSMGQPFEAFF.

This chain connects TRBV19 to TRBJ1-1; TRBD1 is a possible D gene (6 bases). Germline values: CDR1 LNHDA, CDR2 SQIVND (reference sequence). Trimming took 11 bases from V and 3 from J, leaving 19 bases between them. CDR3 length: 14 residues. The DNA of the CDR3 is TGTGCCGCCTCGGGGGGCGGAGGCGACACTGAAGCTTTCTTT. Residues: CAASGGGGDTEAFF.

The gene calls are TRBV5-1 and TRBJ2-2; tentatively, D is TRBD2 (6 bases). Trimming shortened V by 4 bases and J by 1 base, and 14 bases separated the two germline ends. Germline loops: CDR1 SGHRS, CDR2 YFSETQ. CDR3 length equals 16 residues. This CDR3 is CASSPWRRENTGELFF. CDR3 DNA: TGCGCCAGCAGCCCATGGAGGAGGGAGAACACCGGGGAGCTGTTTTTT.

The V call is TRBV30, the J call TRBJ1-1; D not resolved. The CDR3 covers 13 residues. The germline V and J ends were trimmed by 0 bases and 3 bases, with 8 bases remaining between them. The V gene's germline CDR1 is GTSNPN and CDR2 SVGIG (reference sequence). The CDR3 sequence is CAWSVERYTEAFF. In DNA, the CDR3 is TGTGCCTGGAGTGTAGAAAGGTACACTGAAGCTTTCTTT.

This clone was observed a single time. The chain uses TRBV7-9 and TRBJ1-1, with TRBD1 identical over 7 bases. Germline assignment: CDR1 SEHNR and CDR2 FQNEAQ (reference sequence). The CDR3 is 12 residues long. The V gene end was trimmed by 6 bases and the J gene end by 7 bases; junction bases not matched to a gene: 5. The CDR3 sequence is CASSRQGYEAFF. The CDR3 nucleotides read TGTGCCAGCAGTCGACAGGGTTATGAAGCTTTCTTT.

V is TRBV6-1 and J is TRBJ2-3; TRBD2 is a possible D gene (5 bases). The germline gives CDR1 MNHNS, CDR2 SASEGT. V was clipped by 1 base and J by 4 bases, with 9 bases between them. The CDR3 has 14 residues. The CDR3 coding sequence is TGTGCCAGCAGTGAAGGGAGGTCGGCAGATACGCAGTATTTT. Its translation is CASSEGRSADTQYF.

This sequence joins TRBV2 and TRBJ2-1; 7 bases align to TRBD1. This CDR3 is built from 16 residues. V shed 6 bases and J 1 base; nucleotides not matched to a gene: 9. The germline CDR1 and CDR2 sequences are SNHLY and FYNNEI. The DNA of the CDR3 is TGTGCCAGCAGCCCGGACAGGTCCACTTCCTACAATGAGCAGTTCTTC. As protein: CASSPDRSTSYNEQFF.

V and J are TRBV10-3 and TRBJ2-5, with 10 bases lining up with TRBD1. Trimming took 6 bases from V and 4 from J; bases not matched to a gene: 2. Germline CDR1 is ENHRY and CDR2 is SYGVKD. This CDR3 contains 13 residues. The CDR3 loop is CAIRGDRGETQYF. The CDR3 DNA is TGTGCCATCAGGGGGGACAGGGGAGAGACCCAGTACTTC.

The chain recombines TRBV2 with TRBJ1-3; maybe TRBD1 (5 bases). The CDR3 is 16 residues long. The V gene's germline CDR1 is SNHLY and CDR2 FYNNEI. V was shortened by 7 bases and J by 0 bases, with 16 bases between the two germline ends. This CDR3 reads CASTRTFSFSGNTIYF. As DNA, the CDR3 is TGTGCCAGCACCAGGACATTTTCTTTCTCTGGAAACACCATATATTTT. Using reference TRBV2 and TRBJ1-3 for the parts outside the CDR3, the full variable domain is EPEVTQTPSHQVTQMGQEVILRCVPISNHLYFYWYRQILGQKVEFLVSFYNNEISEKSEIFDDQFSVERPDGSNFTLKIRSTKLEDSAMYFCASTRTFSFSGNTIYFGEGSWLTVV.

V gene TRBV5-4 combines with J gene TRBJ2-7; weak D call: TRBD1 (6 bases). The germline CDR1 and CDR2 sequences are SGHNT and YYREEE (reference sequence). Trimming stripped 4 bases from V and 6 bases from J, with 17 bases between. The CDR3 consists of 14 residues. For the CDR3, the DNA is TGTGCCAGCAGCCCCAACACAGGGACCGGCGAGCAGTACTTC. Encoded protein: CASSPNTGTGEQYF. Filled out from reference TRBV5-4 and TRBJ2-7, the complete variable domain reads ETGVTQSPTHLIKTRGQQVTLRCSSQSGHNTVSWYQQALGQGPQFIFQYYREEENGRGNFPPRFSGLQFPNYSSELNVNALELDDSALYLCASSPNTGTGEQYFGPGTRLTVT.